This TCR beta chain was obtained from a study of blood T cell repertoires in COVID-19. Study-wide context: PBMCs, B-cell-depleted T cells, or T cells provided the cDNA or gDNA that made up the material.

Turning to this clone: Distinct nucleotide sequences in the sample also encode this CDR3.

Profiling relied on immunoSEQ multiplex PCR, and the TCRdb table lists in-frame clones only, not all of them. In the table there are some 240,000 clones, 80% of which are singletons. CDR3 length: 14 amino acids. Germline V gene lookup returns CDR1 KGHSH and CDR2 LQKENI. V lost 3 bases and J lost 5, with 11 bases in between. Sequenced input: peripheral blood. This chain links TRBV18 with TRBJ1-5; tentative D call: TRBD1 (5 bases). This TCR derives from a human donor in a cohort sampled during active COVID-19. The CDR3 loop is CASSPTAGDQPQHF. In nucleotides, the CDR3 is TGTGCCAGCTCACCGACAGCGGGGGATCAGCCCCAGCATTTT. Full variable domain (remainder filled in from reference TRBV18 and TRBJ1-5): NAGVMQNPRHLVRRRGQEARLRCSPMKGHSHVYWYRQLPEEGLKFMVYLQKENIIDESGMPKERFSAEFPKEGPSILRIQQVVRGDSAAYFCASSPTAGDQPQHFGDGTRLSIL.